The 24 T cell receptor beta chains in this list originate from one sample, sequenced in a study of blood T cell repertoires in COVID-19 (dated by TCRdb to 2018 to 2020). The library was generated by the immunoSEQ multiplex PCR assay. TCRdb's version of the immuneACCESS table is confined to in-frame rearrangements and falls short of the full clone set. An unresolved V gene accounts for under half of the shortfall where checked; the remainder is of unknown origin. This sample holds 150,000 to 200,000 clones; roughly nine tenths were observed only once. The ten biggest clones cover 5% of the sample. The sequencing input was peripheral blood. The receptors were gathered from a human donor in a cohort sampled during active COVID-19.

The chain joins TRBV7-6 to TRBJ1-4; 9 nucleotides match TRBD1. The CDR3 extends over 15 amino acids. V lost 4 bases, J lost 8 bases, and 8 bases stayed unmatched. The germline gives CDR1 SGHVS, CDR2 FNYEAQ. The DNA of the CDR3 is TGTGCCAGCAGCTCAACTCGACAGGGGGGAGAAAAACTGTTTTTT. This sequence encodes CASSSTRQGGEKLFF.

J is TRBJ2-1 and V is TRBV27; 11 bases are a match to TRBD2. Germline CDR1 MNHEY, CDR2 SMNVEV (reference sequence). Unmatched junction bases numbered 6, after V lost 6 bases and J lost 8 bases. There are 14 residues in the CDR3. The CDR3 here is CASRSTSGTHEQFF. DNA for the CDR3: TGTGCCAGCAGGTCGACTAGCGGGACGCATGAGCAGTTCTTC.

This sequence joins TRBV6-1 and TRBJ2-1; 14 nucleotides line up with TRBD2. V trimming: 4 bases; J trimming: 2 bases; junction bases outside the gene matches: 13. CDR1 is MNHNS, CDR2 SASEGT, per germline. The CDR3 covers 20 residues. CDR3 bases: TGTGCCAGCAGTGGACTAGCGGGGGGGGTCGATAATCCTACCTACAATGAGCAGTTCTTC. It translates to CASSGLAGGVDNPTYNEQFF.

V usage is TRBV28 and J usage is TRBJ2-7; 15 nucleotides agree with TRBD2. The CDR3 contains 17 residues. V dropped 3 bases and J dropped 5; count of bases not matched to a gene: 8. In germline, CDR1 is MDHEN, CDR2 SYDVKM. CDR3 in amino acids: CASSFRTSGRAVHEQYF. The DNA of the CDR3 is TGTGCCAGCAGTTTTAGGACTAGCGGGAGGGCCGTGCACGAGCAGTACTTC.

The chain has TRBV7-3 and TRBJ2-3; perhaps TRBD2 as D (6 bases). The germline V gene has CDR1 SGHTA and CDR2 FQGTGA. This CDR3 spans 13 amino acids. V was shortened by 5 bases and J by 6 bases, with 12 bases between the two germline ends. The CDR3 sequence is CASSGGSWDTQYF. In DNA form, the CDR3 reads TGTGCCAGCAGCGGGGGGTCCTGGGATACGCAGTATTTT.

The chain links TRBV13 to TRBJ2-7, with TRBD2 matching over 8 bases. CDR1 and CDR2 from the germline V gene are PRHDT and FYEKMQ (reference sequence). Losses at the gene ends were 3 bases for V and 0 bases for J; bases not matched to a gene: 10. The CDR3 runs to 17 residues. CDR3 DNA: TGTGCCAGCAGCTTCTGGACTAGCCCCTCGTCCTCCTACGAGCAGTACTTC. Amino acid sequence: CASSFWTSPSSSYEQYF.

The genes are TRBV4-3 and TRBJ2-1; TRBD2 aligns across 9 bases. V lost 0 bases and J lost 7; bases outside the gene matches: 19. The CDR3 has 20 amino acids. CDR1 is LGHNA and CDR2 is YSLEER in the germline V gene. CDR3 bases: TGCGCCAGCAGCCAAGAAGGGGGCGGGGGGGCCTTGGCTCGGCGTAATGAGCAGTTCTTC. It codes for CASSQEGGGGALARRNEQFF.

The chain employs TRBV7-3 and TRBJ2-1; 9 nucleotides agree with TRBD1. V trimming: 0 bases; J trimming: 4 bases; junction bases outside the gene matches: 13. Germline-derived CDR1 and CDR2 are SGHTA and FQGTGA. This CDR3 contains 19 residues. In DNA, the CDR3 is TGTGCCAGCAGCTTAACGGCCGGTAGGGGGACAGGGAGATACAATGAGCAGTTCTTC. It codes for CASSLTAGRGTGRYNEQFF.

The sample holds a few counts of this clone. The CDR3 bases are TGTGTCAGAAGCACAAGCCTAGTAATCCCCCACAATCAGCCCCAGCATTTT. This gives the protein CVRSTSLVIPHNQPQHF. The V call is TRBV7-5, the J call TRBJ1-5. TRBV7-5 counts as a pseudogene. The CDR3 contains 17 residues.

The chain is built from TRBV18 and TRBJ2-1; D is unclear. The V gene's germline CDR1 is KGHSH and CDR2 LQKENI. V was shortened by 3 bases and J by 8 bases, with 14 bases between the two germline ends. The CDR3 loop spans 14 amino acids. The CDR3 region is CASSPMRNWDEQFF. The CDR3 nucleotides read TGTGCCAGCTCACCGATGCGGAACTGGGATGAGCAGTTCTTC.

This clone is a singleton in its sample. The chain couples TRBV2 to TRBJ2-3, with D maybe TRBD2 (6 bases). V shed 8 bases and J shed 0 bases, with 15 bases lying between them. Germline loops: CDR1 SNHLY, CDR2 FYNNEI. The CDR3 runs 15 residues. CDR3 nucleotide sequence: TGTGCCAGCTCGCCGCATGCGGGGAGCACAGATACGCAGTATTTT. Its protein product is CASSPHAGSTDTQYF.

The chain uses TRBV3-1 (or the pseudogene TRBV3-2) and TRBJ2-3, with D maybe TRBD2 (5 bases). The V and J ends lost 4 bases and 3 bases respectively, with 17 bases between them. The CDR3 sequence is 16 residues long. Germline values: CDR1 LGHDT, CDR2 YNNKEL (reference sequence). CDR3 in amino acids: CASSPVLAGLTDTQYF. In nucleotides, the CDR3 is TGTGCCAGCAGCCCCGTTCTGGCGGGCTTAACAGATACGCAGTATTTT.

The chain links TRBV6-2 or TRBV6-3 to TRBJ2-7, with D perhaps matching TRBD2 (7 bases). The V gene lost 5 bases and the J gene lost 12 bases, with 20 bases spanning the gap. This CDR3 comprises 13 residues. Germline CDR1 is MNHEY and CDR2 is SVGEGT. The CDR3 loop is CASSLRGGRPLYF. The CDR3 region has the DNA TGTGCCAGCAGTCTTCGCGGGGGCAGACCACTGTACTTC.

The CDR3 spells CASSPRGGPSKLFF. The CDR3 DNA reads TGTGCCAGCAGTCCAAGGGGGGGCCCCTCGAAACTGTTTTTT. This chain uses TRBV28 with TRBJ1-4, with TRBD1 as a possible D gene (6 bases). V gave up 5 bases and J gave up 11 bases, with 18 bases separating them. This CDR3 has 14 residues. The germline CDR1 and CDR2 sequences are MDHEN and SYDVKM.

This sequence joins TRBV19 and TRBJ1-4, with TRBD1 matching over 8 bases. V lost 5 bases and J lost 8; bases outside the gene matches: 7. Germline CDR1 LNHDA, CDR2 SQIVND (reference sequence). This CDR3 is 14 amino acids long. As DNA, the CDR3 is TGTGCCAGTAGTGCCCAGGGGGCGAGCGAAAAACTGTTTTTT. This codes for CASSAQGASEKLFF. Based on the CDR3 plus reference TRBV19 and TRBJ1-4, the full variable domain is DGGITQSPKYLFRKEGQNVTLSCEQNLNHDAMYWYRQDPGQGLRLIYYSQIVNDFQKGDIAEGYSVSREKKESFPLTVTSAQKNPTAFYLCASSAQGASEKLFFGSGTQLSVL.

J is TRBJ1-2 and V is TRBV10-3; tentatively, D is TRBD1 (5 bases). Trimming left V 2 bases short and J 6 bases short, with 16 bases between. The CDR3 consists of 15 residues. Looked up from germline, CDR1 is ENHRY and CDR2 is SYGVKD. The CDR3: CAISELGTVVDGYTF. CDR3 bases: TGTGCCATCAGTGAGCTGGGGACTGTGGTAGATGGCTACACCTTC.

This chain joins TRBV7-2 and TRBJ2-7; 11 bases match TRBD2. The CDR3 consists of 17 residues. Germline assignment: CDR1 SGHTA and CDR2 FQGNSA. V shed 1 base, J shed 2 bases, and the junction held 7 bases outside the gene matches. DNA of the CDR3: TGTGCCAGCAGCTTAGTAGCGGGGGGGACTCCCCCCTACGAGCAGTACTTC. It encodes CASSLVAGGTPPYEQYF.

This sequence joins TRBV21-1 and TRBJ1-5; the tabulated D call, TRBD1, remains unverified against the DNA. TRBV21-1 is noted as a pseudogene. This CDR3 spans 14 amino acids. CDR3 amino acids: CASKARGSNQPQHF. The CDR3 nucleotides read TGTGCCAGCAAAGCTAGGGGTAGCAATCAGCCCCAGCATTTT.

V gene TRBV28 combines with J gene TRBJ2-3, with 9 positions matching TRBD1. V trimming: 3 bases; J trimming: 0 bases; junction bases outside the gene matches: 4. CDR1 and CDR2 (germline): MDHEN, SYDVKM. The CDR3 covers 16 residues. The CDR3 sequence is CASSFYGQGSTDTQYF. The CDR3 DNA reads as TGTGCCAGCAGTTTCTATGGACAGGGGAGCACAGATACGCAGTATTTT.

The rearrangement joins TRBV9 to TRBJ2-5; TRBD2 matches at 11 bases. The germline V gene has CDR1 SGDLS and CDR2 YYNGEE. This CDR3 region has 15 residues. The V segment lost 0 bases and the J segment 2 bases; nucleotides outside the gene matches: 0. CDR3 protein: CASSVGTSGQETQYF. CDR3 sequence (DNA): TGTGCCAGCAGCGTAGGGACTAGCGGGCAAGAGACCCAGTACTTC. Full variable domain (rest looked up from reference TRBV9 and TRBJ2-5): DSGVTQTPKHLITATGQRVTLRCSPRSGDLSVYWYQQSLDQGLQFLIQYYNGEERAKGNILERFSAQQFPDLHSELNLSSLELGDSALYFCASSVGTSGQETQYFGPGTRLLVL.

V is TRBV6-2 or TRBV6-3 and J is TRBJ2-5, with TRBD2 identical over 14 bases. J gave up 5 bases and V 6 bases, and 5 bases lay outside the gene matches. This CDR3 is 15 amino acids long. Germline V gene data show CDR1 as MNHEY and CDR2 as SVGEGT. CDR3 DNA sequence: TGTGCCAGCAGCCCGGGACTAGCGGGGGAGGAGACCCAGTACTTC. This sequence encodes CASSPGLAGEETQYF.

The rearrangement links TRBV6-5 to TRBJ1-6; D is ambiguous. The ends were cut back, 8 bases at V and 0 bases at J, with 8 bases in the middle. Per germline, CDR1 MNHEY and CDR2 SVGAGI. The CDR3 extends over 14 amino acids. Here the CDR3 DNA reads TGTGCCAGCCGCCGGAGCTCCTATAATTCACCCCTCCACTTT. It specifies CASRRSSYNSPLHF.

The J gene is TRBJ2-3, the V gene TRBV7-2, with TRBD2 matching over 10 bases. Germline values: CDR1 SGHTA, CDR2 FQGNSA. The junction had 12 bases not matched to a gene; V was cut back by 5 bases and J by 7 bases. This CDR3 has 16 residues. In nucleotides, the CDR3 is TGTGCCAGCAGCATCACTCCTAGCGGGGGTAGGTATACGCAGTATTTT. It is translated as CASSITPSGGRYTQYF.

The V call is TRBV6-6, the J call TRBJ2-7; 8 nucleotides agree with TRBD1. CDR1 MNHNY and CDR2 SVGAGI come from the germline V gene (reference sequence). The ends lost 4 bases at V and 6 bases at J; junction bases unmatched: 5. CDR3 length equals 13 residues. In DNA, the CDR3 is TGTGCCAGCAGTTCGGACAGGGTCGGCGAGCAGTACTTC. It is translated as CASSSDRVGEQYF.